This T cell receptor (delta chain) was retrieved from a study of Vδ1+ human thymocytes. The sorted cells were CD3+ Vdelta1+ Vdelta2- thymocytes from alphabeta-depleted thymus. Trimming stripped 4 bases from V and 0 bases from J, with 30 bases between. The CDR3 spans 21 residues. Germline V gives CDR1 TSWWSYY, CDR2 QGS. Extracted RNA was reverse transcribed into cDNA. CDR3 amplicons came from multiplex PCR with pooled V-gene forward and constant-region reverse primers. TCRdb reapplied CATT to the multiplex PCR reads. Counted here are 80,000 or so delta-chain clones, approximately 34% occurring once; the ten biggest clones make up approximately 0.25%. Whole-study results and caveats: Thymic TRG and TRD repertoires appeared highly polyclonal. Thymic delta-chain repertoires held roughly 20% Vdelta2 sequences and few Vdelta3, despite high sort purity. Bulk repertoire data may be misinterpreted because of unexpected Vdelta2 sequences.

This clone was observed a few times. Antigen unknown. The gene calls are TRDV1 and TRDJ1; D is perhaps TRDD2 (6 bases). This TCR was recovered from a boy less than two years old who had congenital heart surgery. The sequenced sample was Vdelta1+ gamma-delta thymocytes from the thymus. Subset: FACS-sorted CD3+ TCRalphabeta- TCRVdelta1+ TCRVdelta2- thymocytes. CDR3 in amino acids: CALGVNLPPIAGWTYTDKLIF. CDR3 sequence (DNA): TGTGCTCTTGGGGTCAACCTTCCCCCTATAGCCGGATGGACCTACACCGATAAACTCATCTTT.